This record covers a single T cell receptor beta chain. Its antigen remains unknown. The sample is drawn from a study of somatic mutations in cytotoxic T cells in rheumatoid arthritis. Study conclusions and caveats: Nothing was done to adjust for multiple comparisons when TRBV07 showed up slightly less in rheumatoid arthritis patients. Rheumatoid arthritis patients, but not healthy controls, exhibited increasing CD8+ clonality with age. The study found that the largest CD8+ clone exceeded 20% of CD8+ cells in about an eighth of the roughly 60 patients.

Produced via immunoSEQ multiplex PCR; TCRdb's table is partial and in-frame only. The sample contains 25,000 to 30,000 clones, about 80% of which appear only once. The CDR3 consists of 14 residues. V lost 6 bases to trimming and J lost 4 bases, with 16 bases between them. Germline assignment: CDR1 MNHNS and CDR2 SASEGT. This receptor was identified in a man aged 50 or older in good health. The chain recombines TRBV6-1 with TRBJ2-7; D might be TRBD2 (6 bases). The specimen sequenced was CD8+ T cells sorted from blood. The CDR3, as DNA: TGTGCCAGCAGGCTAGCGTCGACCAGATACGAGCAGTACTTC. Translation gives CASRLASTRYEQYF.